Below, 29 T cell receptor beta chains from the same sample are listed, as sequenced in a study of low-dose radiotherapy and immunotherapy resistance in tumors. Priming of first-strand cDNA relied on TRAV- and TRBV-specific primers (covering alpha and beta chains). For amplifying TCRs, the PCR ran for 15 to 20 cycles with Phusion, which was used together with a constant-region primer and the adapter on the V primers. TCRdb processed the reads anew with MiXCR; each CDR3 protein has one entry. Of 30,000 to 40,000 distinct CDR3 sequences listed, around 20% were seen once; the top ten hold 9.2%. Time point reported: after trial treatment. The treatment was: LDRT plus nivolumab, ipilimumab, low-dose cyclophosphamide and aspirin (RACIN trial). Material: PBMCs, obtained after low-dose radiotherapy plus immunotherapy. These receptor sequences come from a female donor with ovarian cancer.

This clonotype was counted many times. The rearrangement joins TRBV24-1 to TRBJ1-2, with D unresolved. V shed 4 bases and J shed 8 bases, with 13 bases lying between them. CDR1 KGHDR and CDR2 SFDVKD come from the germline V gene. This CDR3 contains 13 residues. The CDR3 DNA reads TGTGCCACCAGTGACCCACGGCAGCCAGGCTACACCTTC. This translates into CATSDPRQPGYTF.

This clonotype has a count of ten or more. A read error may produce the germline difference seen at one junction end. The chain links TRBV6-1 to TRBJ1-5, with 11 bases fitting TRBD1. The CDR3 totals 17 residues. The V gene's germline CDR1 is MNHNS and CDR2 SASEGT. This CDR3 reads CASREAIGTGGDQPQHF. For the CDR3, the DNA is TGTGCCAGCAGGGAAGCGATTGGGACAGGGGGGGATCAGCCCCAGCATTTT.

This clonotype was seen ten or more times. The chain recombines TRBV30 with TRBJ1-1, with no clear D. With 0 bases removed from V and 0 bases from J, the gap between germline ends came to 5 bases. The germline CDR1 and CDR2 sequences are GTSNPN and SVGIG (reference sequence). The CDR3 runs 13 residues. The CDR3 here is CAWSVQMNTEAFF. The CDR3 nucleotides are TGTGCCTGGAGTGTACAAATGAACACTGAAGCTTTCTTT.

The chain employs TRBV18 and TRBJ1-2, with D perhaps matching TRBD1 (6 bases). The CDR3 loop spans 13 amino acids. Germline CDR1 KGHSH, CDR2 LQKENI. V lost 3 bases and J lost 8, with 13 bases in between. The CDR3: CASSPQGSWGYTF. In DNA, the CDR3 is TGTGCCAGCTCACCGCAGGGGTCATGGGGCTACACCTTC.

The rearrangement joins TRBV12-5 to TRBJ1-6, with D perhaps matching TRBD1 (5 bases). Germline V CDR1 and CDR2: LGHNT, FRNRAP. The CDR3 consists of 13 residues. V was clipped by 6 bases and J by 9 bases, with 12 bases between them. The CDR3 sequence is CASGPGGGSPLHF. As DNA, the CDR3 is TGTGCTAGTGGCCCCGGGGGTGGTTCACCCCTCCACTTT. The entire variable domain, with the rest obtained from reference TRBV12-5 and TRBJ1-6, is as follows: DARVTQTPRHKVTEMGQEVTMRCQPILGHNTVFWYRQTMMQGLELLAYFRNRAPLDDSGMPKDRFSAEMPDATLATLKIQPSEPRDSAVYFCASGPGGGSPLHFGNGTRLTVT.

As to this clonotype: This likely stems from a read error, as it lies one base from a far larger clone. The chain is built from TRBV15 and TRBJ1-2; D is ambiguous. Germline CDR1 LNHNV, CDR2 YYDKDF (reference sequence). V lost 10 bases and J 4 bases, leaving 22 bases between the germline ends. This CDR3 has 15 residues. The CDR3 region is CASSPVPGLCYGYTF. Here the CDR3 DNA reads TGTGCCAGCAGTCCAGTGCCGGGTCTTTGCTATGGCTACACCTTC. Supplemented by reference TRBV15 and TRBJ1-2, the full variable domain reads DAMVIQNPRYQVTQFGKPVTLSCSQTLNHNVMYWYQQKSSQAPKLLFHYYDKDFNNEADTPDNFQSRRPNTSFCFLDIRSPGLGDTAMYLCASSPVPGLCYGYTFGSGTRLTVV.

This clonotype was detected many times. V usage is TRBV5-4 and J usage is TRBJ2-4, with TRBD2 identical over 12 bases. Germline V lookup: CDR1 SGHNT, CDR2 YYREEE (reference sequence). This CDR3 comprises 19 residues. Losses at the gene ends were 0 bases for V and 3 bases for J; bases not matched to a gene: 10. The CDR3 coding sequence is TGTGCCAGCAGCTTGGTTGGACTAGCGGGGTACGGGGGCAAAAACATTCAGTACTTC. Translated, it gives CASSLVGLAGYGGKNIQYF.

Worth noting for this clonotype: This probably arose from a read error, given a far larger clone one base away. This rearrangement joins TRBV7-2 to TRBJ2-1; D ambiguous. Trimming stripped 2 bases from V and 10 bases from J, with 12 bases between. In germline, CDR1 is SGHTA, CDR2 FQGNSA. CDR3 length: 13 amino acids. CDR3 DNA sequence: TGTGCCAGCAGCTTAATGGGGATCGGCGAGCAGTTCTTC. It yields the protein CASSLMGIGEQFF.

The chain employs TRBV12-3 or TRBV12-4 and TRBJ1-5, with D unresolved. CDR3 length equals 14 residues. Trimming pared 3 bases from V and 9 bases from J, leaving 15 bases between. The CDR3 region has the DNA TGTGCCAGCAGTTTTGGTCAAGGACTGAGGCCCCAGCATTTT. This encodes CASSFGQGLRPQHF.

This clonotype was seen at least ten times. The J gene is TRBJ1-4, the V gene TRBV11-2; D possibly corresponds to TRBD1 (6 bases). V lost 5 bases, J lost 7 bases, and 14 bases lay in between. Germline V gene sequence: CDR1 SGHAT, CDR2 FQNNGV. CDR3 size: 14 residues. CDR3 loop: CASSPRGAGEKLFF. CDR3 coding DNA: TGTGCCAGCAGCCCCCGGGGGGCCGGTGAAAAACTGTTTTTT.

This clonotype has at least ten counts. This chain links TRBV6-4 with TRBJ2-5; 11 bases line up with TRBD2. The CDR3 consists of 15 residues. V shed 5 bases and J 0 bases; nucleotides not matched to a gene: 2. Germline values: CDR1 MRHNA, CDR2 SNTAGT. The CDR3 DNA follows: TGTGCCAGCAGTAAGACTAGCGGGGACCAAGAGACCCAGTACTTC. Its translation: CASSKTSGDQETQYF.

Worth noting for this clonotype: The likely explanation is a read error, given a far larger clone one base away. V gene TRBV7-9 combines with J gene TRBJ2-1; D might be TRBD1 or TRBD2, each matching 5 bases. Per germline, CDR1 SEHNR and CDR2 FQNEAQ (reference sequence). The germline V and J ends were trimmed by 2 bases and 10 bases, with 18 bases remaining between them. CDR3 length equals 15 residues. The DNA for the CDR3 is TGTGCCAGCAGCTTAATGGGCGGCACCTGGGACGAGCAGTTCTTC. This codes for CASSLMGGTWDEQFF.

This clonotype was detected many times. CDR3 sequence reads: CASSGTGGTEAFF. For the CDR3, the DNA is TGTGCCAGCAGTGGGACGGGCGGGACTGAAGCTTTCTTT. This chain uses TRBV2 with TRBJ1-1; D gene unclear. V gave up 4 bases and J gave up 5 bases, with 11 bases separating them. Germline CDR1 SNHLY, CDR2 FYNNEI. This CDR3 region has 13 residues. The full variable domain, completed using reference TRBV2 and TRBJ1-1, is EPEVTQTPSHQVTQMGQEVILRCVPISNHLYFYWYRQILGQKVEFLVSFYNNEISEKSEIFDDQFSVERPDGSNFTLKIRSTKLEDSAMYFCASSGTGGTEAFFGQGTRLTVV.

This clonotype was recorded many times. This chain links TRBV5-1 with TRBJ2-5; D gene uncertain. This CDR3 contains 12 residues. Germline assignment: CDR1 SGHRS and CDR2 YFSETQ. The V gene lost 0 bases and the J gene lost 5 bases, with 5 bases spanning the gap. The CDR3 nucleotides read TGCGCCAGCAGCTTGGTACCGGAGACCCAGTACTTC. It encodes CASSLVPETQYF.

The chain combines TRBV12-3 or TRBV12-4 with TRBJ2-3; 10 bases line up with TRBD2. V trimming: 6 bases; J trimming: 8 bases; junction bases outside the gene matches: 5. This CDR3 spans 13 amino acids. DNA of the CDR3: TGTGCCAGCAGACCTGGACTAGCGGCTACGCAGTATTTT. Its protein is CASRPGLAATQYF.

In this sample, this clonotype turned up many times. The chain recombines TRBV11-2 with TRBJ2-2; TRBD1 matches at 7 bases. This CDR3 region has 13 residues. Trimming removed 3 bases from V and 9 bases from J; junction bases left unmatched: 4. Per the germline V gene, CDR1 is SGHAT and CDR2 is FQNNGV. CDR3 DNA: TGTGCCAGCAGCTTCACGACAGGGTGGGAGCTGTTTTTT. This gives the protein CASSFTTGWELFF.

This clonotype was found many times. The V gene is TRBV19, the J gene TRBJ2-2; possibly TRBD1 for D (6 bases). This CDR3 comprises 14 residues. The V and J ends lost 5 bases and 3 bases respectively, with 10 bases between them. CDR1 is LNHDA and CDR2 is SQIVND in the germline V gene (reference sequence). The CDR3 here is CASSARTDTGELFF. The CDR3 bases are TGTGCCAGTAGTGCTCGGACAGACACCGGGGAGCTGTTTTTT. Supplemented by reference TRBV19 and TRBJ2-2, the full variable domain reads DGGITQSPKYLFRKEGQNVTLSCEQNLNHDAMYWYRQDPGQGLRLIYYSQIVNDFQKGDIAEGYSVSREKKESFPLTVTSAQKNPTAFYLCASSARTDTGELFFGEGSRLTVL.

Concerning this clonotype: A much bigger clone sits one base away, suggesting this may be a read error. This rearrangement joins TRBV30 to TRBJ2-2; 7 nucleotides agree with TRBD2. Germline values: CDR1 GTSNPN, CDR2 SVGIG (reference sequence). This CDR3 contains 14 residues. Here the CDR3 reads CAWRQSGTDGERFF. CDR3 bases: TGTGCCTGGAGACAAAGCGGGACGGACGGGGAGCGGTTTTTT.

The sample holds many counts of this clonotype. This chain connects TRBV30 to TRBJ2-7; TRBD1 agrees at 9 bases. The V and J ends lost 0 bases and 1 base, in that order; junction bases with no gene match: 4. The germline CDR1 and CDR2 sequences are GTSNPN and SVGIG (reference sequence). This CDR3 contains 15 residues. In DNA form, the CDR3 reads TGTGCCTGGAGTGTAAGGGGGACAGGGTCCTACGAGCAGTACTTC. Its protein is CAWSVRGTGSYEQYF. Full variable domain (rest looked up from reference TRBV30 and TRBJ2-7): SQTIHQWPATLVQPVGSPLSLECTVEGTSNPNLYWYRQAAGRGLQLLFYSVGIGQISSEVPQNLSASRPQDRQFILSSKKLLLSDSGFYLCAWSVRGTGSYEQYFGPGTRLTVT.

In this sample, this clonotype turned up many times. The CDR3 protein is CASSSAGLGETQYF. Here the CDR3 DNA reads TGTGCCAGCAGTTCAGCGGGACTTGGGGAGACCCAGTACTTC. The V call is TRBV27, the J call TRBJ2-5; TRBD2 matches at 7 bases. Germline V gene sequence: CDR1 MNHEY, CDR2 SMNVEV (reference sequence). J lost 5 bases, V lost 4 bases, and 7 bases had no gene match. The CDR3 spans 14 residues.

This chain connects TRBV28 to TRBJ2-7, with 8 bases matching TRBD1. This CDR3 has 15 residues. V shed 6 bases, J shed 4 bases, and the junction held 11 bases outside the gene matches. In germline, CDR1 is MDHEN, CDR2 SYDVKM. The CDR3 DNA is TGTGCCAGCAGGGGTACCGGGACAGGCGAGTACGAGCAGTACTTC. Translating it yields CASRGTGTGEYEQYF. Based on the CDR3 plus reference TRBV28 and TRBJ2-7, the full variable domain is DVKVTQSSRYLVKRTGEKVFLECVQDMDHENMFWYRQDPGLGLRLIYFSYDVKMKEKGDIPEGYSVSREKKERFSLILESASTNQTSMYLCASRGTGTGEYEQYFGPGTRLTVT.

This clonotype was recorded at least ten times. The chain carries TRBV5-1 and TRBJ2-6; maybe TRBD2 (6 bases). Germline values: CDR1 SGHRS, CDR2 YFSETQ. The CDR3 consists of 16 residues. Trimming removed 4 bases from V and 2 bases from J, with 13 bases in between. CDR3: CASSTQPGAGANVLTF. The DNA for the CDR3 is TGCGCCAGCAGCACCCAGCCGGGGGCTGGGGCCAACGTCCTGACTTTC.

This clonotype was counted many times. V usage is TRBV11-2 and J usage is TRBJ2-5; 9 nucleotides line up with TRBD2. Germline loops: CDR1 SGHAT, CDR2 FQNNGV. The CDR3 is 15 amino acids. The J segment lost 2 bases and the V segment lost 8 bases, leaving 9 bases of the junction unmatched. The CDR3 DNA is TGTGCCAGCGGGGCGGGGGGGCCTTGGCAAGAGACCCAGTACTTC. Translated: CASGAGGPWQETQYF.

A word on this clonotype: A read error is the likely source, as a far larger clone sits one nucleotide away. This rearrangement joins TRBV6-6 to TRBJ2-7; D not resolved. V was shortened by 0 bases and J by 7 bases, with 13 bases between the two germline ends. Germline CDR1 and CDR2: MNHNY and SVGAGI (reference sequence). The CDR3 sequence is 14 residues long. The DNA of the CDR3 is TGTGCCAGCAGTTACTCTATCGTTTGGTATGAGCAGTACTTC. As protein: CASSYSIVWYEQYF.

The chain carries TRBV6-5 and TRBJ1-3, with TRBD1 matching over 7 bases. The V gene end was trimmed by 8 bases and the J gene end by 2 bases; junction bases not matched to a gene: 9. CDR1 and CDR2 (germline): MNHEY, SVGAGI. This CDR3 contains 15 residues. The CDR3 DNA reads TGTGCCAGCGGTTCAGGGGGGATGACTGGAAACACCATATATTTT. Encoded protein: CASGSGGMTGNTIYF.

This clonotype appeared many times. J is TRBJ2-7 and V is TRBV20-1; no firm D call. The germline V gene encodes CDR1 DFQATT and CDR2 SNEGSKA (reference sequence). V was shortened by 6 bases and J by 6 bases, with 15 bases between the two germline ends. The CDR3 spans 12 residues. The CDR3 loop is CSAPGPSREQYF. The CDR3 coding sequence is TGCAGTGCCCCCGGGCCTAGTCGCGAGCAGTACTTC.

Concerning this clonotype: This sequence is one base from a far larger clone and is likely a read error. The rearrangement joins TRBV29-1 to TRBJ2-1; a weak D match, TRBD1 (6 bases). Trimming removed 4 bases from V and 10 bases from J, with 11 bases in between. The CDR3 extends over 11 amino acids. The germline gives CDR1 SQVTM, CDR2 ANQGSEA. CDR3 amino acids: CSVAGVYEQFF. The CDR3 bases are TGCAGCGTTGCAGGGGTCTACGAGCAGTTCTTC.

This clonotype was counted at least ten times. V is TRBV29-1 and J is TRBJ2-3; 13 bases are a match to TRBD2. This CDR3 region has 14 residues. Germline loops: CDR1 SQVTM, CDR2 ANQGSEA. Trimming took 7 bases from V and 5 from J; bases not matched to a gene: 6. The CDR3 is CSAGLAGEGDTQYF. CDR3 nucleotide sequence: TGCAGCGCAGGACTAGCGGGAGAGGGAGATACGCAGTATTTT.

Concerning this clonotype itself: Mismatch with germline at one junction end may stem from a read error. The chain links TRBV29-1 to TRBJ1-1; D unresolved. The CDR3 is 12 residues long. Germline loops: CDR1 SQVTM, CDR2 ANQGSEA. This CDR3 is CSVETAGTDAFF. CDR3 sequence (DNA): TGCAGCGTTGAAACGGCAGGCACTGATGCTTTCTTT. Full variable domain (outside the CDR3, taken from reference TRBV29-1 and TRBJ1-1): SAVISQKPSRDICQRGTSLTIQCQVDSQVTMMFWYRQQPGQSLTLIATANQGSEATYESGFVIDKFPISRPNLTFSTLTVSNMSPEDSSIYLCSVETAGTDAFFGQGTRLTVV.